Below are 27 T cell receptor beta chains sequenced from a single sample in a study of PD-L1 blockade in urothelial cancer (dated by TCRdb to the late 2010s). The library was produced with the immunoSEQ multiplex PCR assay. Imported from immuneACCESS, the table was reduced by TCRdb to in-frame sequences with V and J called. These copies leave out some clones; in studies compared against another copy, an unresolved V gene accounts for under half, and the cause of the remainder is not known. The sample has tens of thousands of clones on record, 81% of them singletons. The top ten constitute under 3% of the sample. The input for sequencing was PBMCs, taken around atezolizumab (anti-PD-L1) treatment. All receptors derive from a man between 65 and 85 years old with urothelial cancer.

The rearrangement joins TRBV13 to TRBJ2-3, with TRBD2 identical over 11 bases. The V segment lost 0 bases and the J segment 2 bases; nucleotides outside the gene matches: 7. The CDR3 length is 18 residues. Germline CDR1 PRHDT, CDR2 FYEKMQ (reference sequence). The CDR3 DNA is TGTGCCAGCAGCTTAGGACAGGTAGCGGGAGGGACCACAGATACGCAGTATTTT. This codes for CASSLGQVAGGTTDTQYF. The entire variable domain, with the rest obtained from reference TRBV13 and TRBJ2-3, is as follows: AAGVIQSPRHLIKEKRETATLKCYPIPRHDTVYWYQQGPGQDPQFLISFYEKMQSDKGSIPDRFSAQQFSDYHSELNMSSLELGDSALYFCASSLGQVAGGTTDTQYFGPGTRLTVL.

The chain combines TRBV27 with TRBJ1-2; no reliable D call. The CDR3 totals 14 residues. The germline V and J ends were trimmed by 4 bases and 5 bases, with 14 bases remaining between them. Germline V lookup: CDR1 MNHEY, CDR2 SMNVEV (reference sequence). Here the CDR3 reads CASSYSRVDYGYTF. CDR3 in DNA: TGTGCCAGCAGTTACAGCCGTGTGGATTATGGCTACACCTTC.

The gene calls are TRBV27 and TRBJ1-5, with D tentatively TRBD1 (6 bases). The V and J ends lost 4 bases and 6 bases respectively, with 19 bases between them. Germline values: CDR1 MNHEY, CDR2 SMNVEV (reference sequence). The CDR3 has 16 amino acids. In DNA form, the CDR3 reads TGTGCCAGCAGTTCCTTCCGGCAGGGGATCGTTCAGCCCCAGCATTTT. This encodes CASSSFRQGIVQPQHF.

This chain connects TRBV5-1 to TRBJ1-2, with TRBD1 identical over 9 bases. The V gene end was trimmed by 4 bases and the J gene end by 6 bases; junction bases not matched to a gene: 7. CDR3 length: 14 residues. CDR1 and CDR2 from the germline V gene are SGHRS and YFSETQ. The CDR3 loop reads CASSPGTGWDGYTF. The CDR3 DNA reads as TGCGCCAGCAGCCCGGGGACAGGGTGGGATGGCTACACCTTC.

This chain uses TRBV30 with TRBJ2-3; 11 nucleotides align to TRBD2. V dropped 4 bases and J dropped 5; count of bases not matched to a gene: 11. The length of the CDR3 is 16 residues. CDR1 and CDR2 from the germline V gene are GTSNPN and SVGIG (reference sequence). In DNA, the CDR3 is TGTGCCTGGAATCGGGAACTAGCGGGAGTGGGAGATACGCAGTATTTT. Protein sequence: CAWNRELAGVGDTQYF.

V usage is TRBV19 and J usage is TRBJ1-3; D is perhaps TRBD1 (5 bases). CDR3 size: 15 residues. The V end lost 10 bases, the J end lost 0 bases, and 16 bases lay between the germline ends. Germline CDR1 is LNHDA and CDR2 is SQIVND (reference sequence). The CDR3 is CAISPGLRSGNTIYF. The CDR3 coding sequence is TGTGCCATTTCCCCGGGACTCCGCTCTGGAAACACCATATATTTT.

The chain recombines TRBV19 with TRBJ1-1, with TRBD1 matching over 7 bases. Looked up from germline, CDR1 is LNHDA and CDR2 is SQIVND (reference sequence). The CDR3 has 14 residues. CDR3 DNA sequence: TGTGCTACTTGGACAGGTGGGATTAACACTGAAGCTTTCTTT. Its protein is CATWTGGINTEAFF.

V and J are TRBV19 and TRBJ2-7, with 9 bases identical to TRBD1. CDR1 LNHDA and CDR2 SQIVND come from the germline V gene (reference sequence). The CDR3 loop spans 16 amino acids. With 3 bases clipped from V and 0 bases from J, the junction kept 6 bases outside the gene matches. The CDR3 DNA reads TGTGCCAGTAGTATTCGCTCGGGACAGGGCTCCTACGAGCAGTACTTC. Protein: CASSIRSGQGSYEQYF.

V and J are TRBV28 and TRBJ2-5; TRBD1 matches at 9 bases. V dropped 5 bases and J dropped 7; count of bases not matched to a gene: 8. The CDR3 is made up of 14 amino acids. Germline assignment: CDR1 MDHEN and CDR2 SYDVKM. Here the CDR3 DNA reads TGTGCCAGCAGTCCCGGGACAGGGAGGGGGACCCAGTACTTC. Its translation: CASSPGTGRGTQYF.

The gene calls are TRBV11-2 and TRBJ2-7; 15 nucleotides match TRBD2. Germline V CDR1 and CDR2: SGHAT, FQNNGV. The CDR3 consists of 16 residues. V dropped 1 base and J dropped 4; count of bases not matched to a gene: 2. CDR3 loop: CASSLGGTSGRYEQYF. The DNA of the CDR3 is TGTGCCAGCAGCTTAGGTGGGACTAGCGGGAGGTACGAGCAGTACTTC.

The CDR3 bases are TGTGCCAGGCAGGGGGTCCTTTTGAACACTGAAGCTTTCTTT. Protein product: CARQGVLLNTEAFF. This chain connects TRBV2 to TRBJ1-1; 7 nucleotides agree with TRBD1. CDR1 SNHLY and CDR2 FYNNEI come from the germline V gene. J was trimmed by 0 bases and V by 9 bases; bases with no gene match: 7. CDR3 length equals 14 residues.

The chain recombines TRBV19 with TRBJ2-1; TRBD1 aligns across 7 bases. The V gene end was trimmed by 9 bases and the J gene end by 9 bases; junction bases not matched to a gene: 8. The V gene's germline CDR1 is LNHDA and CDR2 SQIVND (reference sequence). The CDR3 has 12 amino acids. The CDR3 sequence is CASQGDGGEQFF. In nucleotides, the CDR3 is TGTGCCAGCCAGGGGGATGGCGGTGAGCAGTTCTTC.

The chain links TRBV2 to TRBJ1-5; 9 nucleotides match TRBD1. The CDR3 has 14 amino acids. Germline V gives CDR1 SNHLY, CDR2 FYNNEI. The V and J ends lost 6 bases and 4 bases, in that order; junction bases with no gene match: 4. CDR3 amino acids: CASSRTGANQPQHF. In DNA form, the CDR3 reads TGTGCCAGCAGCAGGACAGGGGCTAATCAGCCCCAGCATTTT.

The chain couples TRBV6-1 to TRBJ2-1; 8 nucleotides match TRBD1. V gave up 3 bases and J gave up 1 base; unmatched junction bases: 2. The germline gives CDR1 MNHNS, CDR2 SASEGT. CDR3 length: 15 residues. For the CDR3, the DNA is TGTGCCAGCAGTGAGCAGGGGGCGTCCTACAATGAGCAGTTCTTC. Its protein is CASSEQGASYNEQFF.

This clone was counted a few times. This chain links TRBV14 with TRBJ1-2; 7 bases align to TRBD1. Germline V gives CDR1 SGHDN, CDR2 FVKESK. Trimming cost V 4 bases and J 2 bases; bases outside gene matches: 7. This CDR3 region has 15 residues. The CDR3: CASSLMTGWNYGYTF. The CDR3 DNA sequence: TGTGCCAGCAGCCTTATGACAGGGTGGAACTATGGCTACACCTTC.

V usage is TRBV10-1 and J usage is TRBJ2-5; TRBD2 matches at 7 bases. Germline V gene lookup returns CDR1 WNHNN and CDR2 SYGVQD (reference sequence). CDR3 length: 14 residues. The junction had 1 base not matched to a gene; V was cut back by 2 bases and J by 1 base. CDR3 amino acids: CASSEPGGQETQYF. The CDR3, as DNA: TGCGCCAGCAGTGAGCCGGGGGGCCAAGAGACCCAGTACTTC.

This chain connects TRBV5-1 to TRBJ2-3; TRBD2 matches at 13 bases. After removal of 4 bases from V and 4 bases from J, the junction contained 6 bases not matched to a gene. Germline loops: CDR1 SGHRS, CDR2 YFSETQ. This CDR3 spans 16 amino acids. The CDR3 DNA reads as TGCGCCAGCAGCCTGGGGACTAGCGGGAACGCAGATACGCAGTATTTT. Amino acid sequence: CASSLGTSGNADTQYF.

The genes are TRBV28 and TRBJ2-1; D is perhaps TRBD2 (5 bases). Germline-derived CDR1 and CDR2 are MDHEN and SYDVKM. The V end lost 5 bases, the J end lost 4 bases, and 12 bases lay between the germline ends. The CDR3 has 14 amino acids. The CDR3 DNA reads TGTGCCAGCAGTCGCGGGTCGGGATACAATGAGCAGTTCTTC. This encodes CASSRGSGYNEQFF.

The rearrangement links TRBV7-2 to TRBJ2-7; D possibly corresponds to TRBD2 (6 bases). CDR3 size: 15 residues. Germline CDR1 SGHTA, CDR2 FQGNSA. V lost 1 base, J lost 5 bases, and 15 bases lay in between. CDR3 sequence reads: CASSLVEGRSNEQYF. CDR3 DNA sequence: TGTGCCAGCAGCTTAGTGGAGGGGCGTTCCAACGAGCAGTACTTC.

The sample holds one count of this clone. This chain joins TRBV9 and TRBJ1-1; D unclear. V was shortened by 4 bases and J by 4 bases, with 11 bases between the two germline ends. CDR1 is SGDLS and CDR2 is YYNGEE in the germline V gene. The CDR3 is 13 amino acids. The CDR3 region has the DNA TGTGCCAGCAGCCCCCCGACGGGCACTGAAGCTTTCTTT. Its translation is CASSPPTGTEAFF.

The chain carries TRBV19 and TRBJ1-3, with no clear D. This CDR3 is 15 amino acids long. Trimming left V 4 bases short and J 0 bases short, with 10 bases between. CDR1 is LNHDA and CDR2 is SQIVND in the germline V gene (reference sequence). CDR3 DNA: TGTGCCAGTAGTACCACCCTCGGCTCTGGAAACACCATATATTTT. Translation gives CASSTTLGSGNTIYF.

J is TRBJ2-3 and V is TRBV7-2; 13 bases are a match to TRBD2. The CDR3 spans 16 residues. The ends lost 7 bases at V and 1 base at J; junction bases unmatched: 5. Germline CDR1 and CDR2: SGHTA and FQGNSA. In nucleotides, the CDR3 is TGTGCCAGCAACTCACTAGCGGGAGGGGGCACAGATACGCAGTATTTT. Translation: CASNSLAGGGTDTQYF.

The V and J genes are TRBV5-4 and TRBJ2-7, with a possible D match to TRBD1 (6 bases). Between the trimmed V and J ends, which lost 0 bases and 0 bases, there was a span of 10 bases. CDR1 and CDR2 from the germline V gene are SGHNT and YYREEE (reference sequence). The CDR3 contains 15 residues. CDR3 sequence (DNA): TGTGCCAGCAGCTTGGGGGACAATCCCTCCTACGAGCAGTACTTC. This codes for CASSLGDNPSYEQYF.

The chain combines TRBV6-5 with TRBJ2-3, with 7 bases aligning to TRBD2. CDR1 is MNHEY, CDR2 SVGAGI, per germline. The length of the CDR3 is 13 residues. J gave up 6 bases and V 7 bases, and 7 bases lay outside the gene matches. CDR3 amino acids: CASNPRGGDTQYF. The CDR3 DNA sequence: TGTGCCAGCAACCCCCGGGGAGGGGATACGCAGTATTTT.

The chain recombines TRBV7-2 with TRBJ2-1; weak D call: TRBD2 (6 bases). Germline values: CDR1 SGHTA, CDR2 FQGNSA. The length of the CDR3 is 14 residues. Trimming shortened V by 0 bases and J by 9 bases, and 12 bases separated the two germline ends. The CDR3 loop is CASSLAMEGPEQFF. The CDR3 nucleotides are TGTGCCAGCAGCTTAGCGATGGAGGGTCCTGAGCAGTTCTTC. The full variable domain, in which reference TRBV7-2 and TRBJ2-1 provide the parts outside the CDR3, is GAGVSQSPSNKVTEKGKDVELRCDPISGHTALYWYRQSLGQGLEFLIYFQGNSAPDKSGLPSDRFSAERTGGSVSTLTIQRTQQEDSAVYLCASSLAMEGPEQFFGPGTRLTVL.

V usage is TRBV7-2 and J usage is TRBJ2-2; 9 bases fit TRBD2. The CDR3 covers 13 residues. Germline loops: CDR1 SGHTA, CDR2 FQGNSA. Trimming at V came to 6 bases and at J to 8 bases, leaving 4 bases not matched to a gene. This CDR3 reads CASRRAGGGELFF. DNA for the CDR3: TGTGCCAGCAGAAGGGCGGGAGGGGGGGAGCTGTTTTTT. Combining the CDR3 with reference TRBV7-2 and TRBJ2-2 gives the whole variable domain GAGVSQSPSNKVTEKGKDVELRCDPISGHTALYWYRQSLGQGLEFLIYFQGNSAPDKSGLPSDRFSAERTGGSVSTLTIQRTQQEDSAVYLCASRRAGGGELFFGEGSRLTVL.

This clone occurred a few times. This chain joins TRBV19 and TRBJ2-2; TRBD1 agrees at 10 bases. The germline V gene encodes CDR1 LNHDA and CDR2 SQIVND (reference sequence). J lost 2 bases, V lost 4 bases, and 7 bases had no gene match. The CDR3 is 17 residues long. The CDR3 sequence: CASSTKRQGANTGELFF. The DNA for the CDR3 is TGTGCCAGTAGTACTAAAAGACAGGGGGCTAACACCGGGGAGCTGTTTTTT.